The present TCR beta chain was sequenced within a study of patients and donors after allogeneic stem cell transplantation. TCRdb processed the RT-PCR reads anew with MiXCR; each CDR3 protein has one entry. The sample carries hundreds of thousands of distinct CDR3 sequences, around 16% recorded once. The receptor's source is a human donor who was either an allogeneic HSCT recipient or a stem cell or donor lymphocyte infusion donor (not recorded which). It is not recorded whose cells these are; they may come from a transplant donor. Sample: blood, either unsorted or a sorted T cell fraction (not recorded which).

The CDR3 nucleotides are TGCAGCGTTGACAGGGCCAACACCGGGGAGCTGTTTTTT. Translation: CSVDRANTGELFF. This chain links TRBV29-1 with TRBJ2-2; D may be TRBD1 (5 bases). CDR1 is SQVTM, CDR2 ANQGSEA, per germline. The CDR3 is made up of 13 amino acids. Trimming removed 3 bases at V and 2 bases at J, with 7 bases between.